This T cell receptor (beta chain) is drawn from a study of blood T cells in healthy people across ages. Points from the study as a whole: The unsorted PBMCs prevented any conclusive comparison of naive versus antigen-experienced cells. In long-lived donors, naive CD4+ cell counts and diversity exceeded those of aged donors.

V dropped 6 bases and J dropped 8 bases, with 26 bases sitting between them. The germline CDR1 and CDR2 sequences are MDHEN and SYDVKM. This CDR3 is 17 amino acids long. This clonotype appeared a few times. Antigen unknown. A sample-barcoded 5' primer and a J-beta primer mix were used in a second PCR of roughly 7 to 11 cycles. TCRdb processed the 5' RACE reads anew with MiXCR; each CDR3 protein has one entry. The sample records 850,000 to 1,100,000 distinct CDR3 sequences, 35% to 40% being singletons. The chain recombines TRBV28 with TRBJ2-1, with D perhaps TRBD1 or TRBD2 (5 bases each). Sequenced input: blood. This clonotype was obtained from a man younger than 35 in good health. The DNA of the CDR3 is TGTGCCAGCAGCCCCACAACCCGGGACCGCCCGTTCTATGAGCAGTTCTTC. Protein sequence: CASSPTTRDRPFYEQFF. The full variable domain, rest sourced from reference TRBV28 and TRBJ2-1, is DVKVTQSSRYLVKRTGEKVFLECVQDMDHENMFWYRQDPGLGLRLIYFSYDVKMKEKGDIPEGYSVSREKKERFSLILESASTNQTSMYLCASSPTTRDRPFYEQFFGPGTRLTVL.